A single sample is the source of the 10 T cell receptor beta chains below, sequenced in a study of PD-L1 blockade in urothelial cancer. Here immunoSEQ multiplex PCR was the method, and the copy in TCRdb shows in-frame clones only, minus some. The data show about 120,000 clones, around 93% seen once. Documented time point: peripheral blood 6 weeks after treatment start. This sample comprised PBMCs, obtained around atezolizumab (anti-PD-L1) treatment. The receptors stem from a man in his sixties with urothelial cancer.

This sequence joins TRBV5-8 and TRBJ1-1; unclear D gene. The CDR3 runs to 15 residues. In germline, CDR1 is SGHTS, CDR2 YDEGEE. V gave up 4 bases and J gave up 0 bases, with 13 bases separating them. The CDR3 DNA follows: TGTGCCAGCAGCGGTATGCCAGACATGAACACTGAAGCTTTCTTT. Translating gives CASSGMPDMNTEAFF. Full variable domain (remainder filled in from reference TRBV5-8 and TRBJ1-1): EAGVTQSPTHLIKTRGQQATLRCSPISGHTSVYWYQQALGLGLQFLLWYDEGEERNRGNFPPRFSGRQFPNYSSELNVNALELEDSALYLCASSGMPDMNTEAFFGQGTRLTVV.

The chain uses TRBV30 and TRBJ2-7; 8 positions agree with TRBD2. Trimming cost V 1 base and J 3 bases; bases outside gene matches: 14. Per the germline V gene, CDR1 is GTSNPN and CDR2 is SVGIG (reference sequence). This CDR3 region has 17 residues. Here the CDR3 reads CAWSGPGGLAGRYEQYF. CDR3 coding DNA: TGTGCCTGGAGTGGTCCCGGGGGGCTAGCGGGCCGCTACGAGCAGTACTTC.

The rearrangement links TRBV19 to TRBJ1-5; weak D call: TRBD1 (6 bases). Looked up from germline, CDR1 is LNHDA and CDR2 is SQIVND (reference sequence). With 5 bases removed from V and 4 bases from J, the gap between germline ends came to 9 bases. The CDR3 runs to 13 residues. CDR3 in amino acids: CASSDRLNQPQHF. CDR3 DNA: TGTGCCAGTAGTGACAGGCTGAATCAGCCCCAGCATTTT.

V gene TRBV30 combines with J gene TRBJ2-3; D uncertain. Germline V gene data show CDR1 as GTSNPN and CDR2 as SVGIG (reference sequence). V dropped 0 bases and J dropped 7 bases, with 11 bases sitting between them. The CDR3 extends over 13 amino acids. The CDR3 DNA sequence: TGTGCCTGGAGTGTTCTGCCGAGGAATACGCAGTATTTT. This encodes CAWSVLPRNTQYF.

This chain links TRBV5-4 with TRBJ2-7; 15 bases map to TRBD2. V shed 4 bases, J shed 6 bases, and the junction held 5 bases outside the gene matches. This CDR3 region has 15 residues. Germline CDR1 and CDR2: SGHNT and YYREEE (reference sequence). The CDR3 DNA reads as TGTGCCAGCAGCACGGGACTAGCGGGGGGAACCGAGCAGTACTTC. Protein product: CASSTGLAGGTEQYF.

The chain is built from TRBV5-4 and TRBJ2-7; 9 bases line up with TRBD2. The ends lost 4 bases at V and 1 base at J; junction bases unmatched: 9. The length of the CDR3 is 16 residues. CDR1 and CDR2 from the germline V gene are SGHNT and YYREEE (reference sequence). CDR3 protein: CASSPTSTSGSYEQYF. DNA for the CDR3: TGTGCCAGCAGCCCTACCTCGACTAGCGGTTCCTACGAGCAGTACTTC.

The chain employs TRBV19 and TRBJ2-1; perhaps TRBD1 as D (5 bases). The CDR3 runs to 14 residues. Germline lookup yields CDR1 LNHDA and CDR2 SQIVND (reference sequence). V was cut by 7 bases and J by 4 bases, with 14 bases left in between. CDR3 sequence reads: CASTKKGIYNEQFF. The CDR3 DNA reads TGTGCCAGTACAAAGAAGGGGATTTACAATGAGCAGTTCTTC. Together with reference TRBV19 and TRBJ2-1, the CDR3 gives the full variable domain: DGGITQSPKYLFRKEGQNVTLSCEQNLNHDAMYWYRQDPGQGLRLIYYSQIVNDFQKGDIAEGYSVSREKKESFPLTVTSAQKNPTAFYLCASTKKGIYNEQFFGPGTRLTVL.

This chain joins TRBV29-1 and TRBJ1-1; no firm D call. V lost 4 bases, J lost 5 bases, and 17 bases lay in between. Germline V gives CDR1 SQVTM, CDR2 ANQGSEA. This CDR3 has 14 amino acids. CDR3 loop: CSVGVPEEGTEAFF. CDR3 nucleotide sequence: TGCAGCGTTGGGGTACCGGAGGAGGGTACTGAAGCTTTCTTT.

The gene calls are TRBV5-1 and TRBJ2-2, with no clear D. The ends were cut back, 4 bases at V and 1 base at J, with 8 bases in the middle. The CDR3 covers 14 residues. Per germline, CDR1 SGHRS and CDR2 YFSETQ. In DNA, the CDR3 is TGCGCCAGCAGCGAGACGGGGAACACCGGGGAGCTGTTTTTT. Translating gives CASSETGNTGELFF. The full variable domain, in which reference TRBV5-1 and TRBJ2-2 provide the parts outside the CDR3, is KAGVTQTPRYLIKTRGQQVTLSCSPISGHRSVSWYQQTPGQGLQFLFEYFSETQRNKGNFPGRFSGRQFSNSRSEMNVSTLELGDSALYLCASSETGNTGELFFGEGSRLTVL.

This chain joins TRBV5-5 and TRBJ1-1; D uncertain. Trimming took off 0 bases at V and 5 bases at J, with 11 bases between the two ends. Germline V gives CDR1 SGHKS, CDR2 YYEKEE (reference sequence). The length of the CDR3 is 14 residues. The CDR3, as DNA: TGTGCCAGCAGCTTGGCGCGGAGGGATACTGAAGCTTTCTTT. Its translation: CASSLARRDTEAFF.